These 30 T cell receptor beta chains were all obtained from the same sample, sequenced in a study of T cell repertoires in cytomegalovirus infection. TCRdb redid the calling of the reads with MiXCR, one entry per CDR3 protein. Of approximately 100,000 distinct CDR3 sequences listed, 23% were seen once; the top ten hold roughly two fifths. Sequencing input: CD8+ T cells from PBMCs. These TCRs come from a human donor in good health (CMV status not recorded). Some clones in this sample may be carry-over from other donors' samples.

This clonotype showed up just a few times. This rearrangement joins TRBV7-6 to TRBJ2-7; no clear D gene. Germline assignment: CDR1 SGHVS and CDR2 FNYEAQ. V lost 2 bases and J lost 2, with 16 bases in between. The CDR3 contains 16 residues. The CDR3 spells CASSLSTVPGPYEQYF. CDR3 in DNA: TGTGCCAGCAGCTTATCGACCGTCCCGGGCCCCTACGAGCAGTACTTC.

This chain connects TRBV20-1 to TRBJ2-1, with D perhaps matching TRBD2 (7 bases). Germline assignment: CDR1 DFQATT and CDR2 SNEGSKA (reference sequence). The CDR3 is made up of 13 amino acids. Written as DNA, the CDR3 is TGCAGCGTAGGGGGGGAGACCTACAATGAGCAGTTCTTC. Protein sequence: CSVGGETYNEQFF.

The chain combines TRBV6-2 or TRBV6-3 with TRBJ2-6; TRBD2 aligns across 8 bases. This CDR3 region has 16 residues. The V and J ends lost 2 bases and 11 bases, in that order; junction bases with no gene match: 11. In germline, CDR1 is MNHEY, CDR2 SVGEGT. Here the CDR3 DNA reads TGTGCCAGCAGTTACCTCCCGACTAGCGAGGGTGACGTCCTGACTTTC. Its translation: CASSYLPTSEGDVLTF.

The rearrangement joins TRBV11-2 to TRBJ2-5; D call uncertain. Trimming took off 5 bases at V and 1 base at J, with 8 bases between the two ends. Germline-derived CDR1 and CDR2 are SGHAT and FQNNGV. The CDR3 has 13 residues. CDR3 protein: CASSLQVQETQYF. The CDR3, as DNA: TGTGCCAGCAGCCTTCAGGTCCAAGAGACCCAGTACTTC.

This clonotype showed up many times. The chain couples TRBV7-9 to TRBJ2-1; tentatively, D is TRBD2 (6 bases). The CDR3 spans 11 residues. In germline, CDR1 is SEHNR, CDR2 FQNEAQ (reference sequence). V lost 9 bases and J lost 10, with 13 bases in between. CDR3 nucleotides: TGTGCCAGTGGAGAGGCGGGAGAGCAGTTCTTC. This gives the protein CASGEAGEQFF.

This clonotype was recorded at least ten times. CDR3 DNA sequence: TGTGCCAGCAGCGTAGCCCCGGGACGTGAGGGCTACACCTTC. It codes for CASSVAPGREGYTF. The chain has TRBV9 and TRBJ1-2, with D tentatively TRBD1 (5 bases). Germline V gene lookup returns CDR1 SGDLS and CDR2 YYNGEE. This CDR3 region has 14 residues. V lost 0 bases and J lost 8, with 14 bases in between.

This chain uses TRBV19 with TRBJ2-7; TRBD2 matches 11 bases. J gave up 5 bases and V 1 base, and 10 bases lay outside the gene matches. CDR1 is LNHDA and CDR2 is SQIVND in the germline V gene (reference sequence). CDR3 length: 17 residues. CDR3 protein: CASSIALPGLADHEQYF. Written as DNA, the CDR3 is TGTGCCAGTAGTATAGCCCTACCGGGACTAGCGGACCACGAGCAGTACTTC.

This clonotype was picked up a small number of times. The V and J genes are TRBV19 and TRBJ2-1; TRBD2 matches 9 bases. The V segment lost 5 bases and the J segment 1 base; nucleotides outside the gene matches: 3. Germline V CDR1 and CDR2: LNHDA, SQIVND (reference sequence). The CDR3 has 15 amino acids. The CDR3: CASSLLAGSYNEQFF. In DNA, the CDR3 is TGTGCCAGTAGTCTCCTAGCGGGGTCCTACAATGAGCAGTTCTTC. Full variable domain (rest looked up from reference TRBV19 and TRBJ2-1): DGGITQSPKYLFRKEGQNVTLSCEQNLNHDAMYWYRQDPGQGLRLIYYSQIVNDFQKGDIAEGYSVSREKKESFPLTVTSAQKNPTAFYLCASSLLAGSYNEQFFGPGTRLTVL.

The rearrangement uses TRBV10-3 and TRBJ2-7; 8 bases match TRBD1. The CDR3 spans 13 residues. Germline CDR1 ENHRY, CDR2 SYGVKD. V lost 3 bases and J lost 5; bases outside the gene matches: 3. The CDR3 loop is CAISEQGENEQYF. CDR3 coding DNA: TGTGCCATCAGTGAACAGGGGGAAAACGAGCAGTACTTC.

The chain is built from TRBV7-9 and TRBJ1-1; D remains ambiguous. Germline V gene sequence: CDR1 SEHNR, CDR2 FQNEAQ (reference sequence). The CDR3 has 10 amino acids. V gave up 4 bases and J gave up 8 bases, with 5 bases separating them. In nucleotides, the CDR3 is TGTGCCAGCAGCTCCTTAGAAGCTTTCTTT. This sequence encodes CASSSLEAFF.

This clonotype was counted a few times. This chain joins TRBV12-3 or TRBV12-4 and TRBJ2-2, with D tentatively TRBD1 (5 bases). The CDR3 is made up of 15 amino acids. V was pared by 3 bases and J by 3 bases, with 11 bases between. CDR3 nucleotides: TGTGCCAGCAGTTTTGAGGCAGGGTACACCGGGGAGCTGTTTTTT. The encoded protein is CASSFEAGYTGELFF.

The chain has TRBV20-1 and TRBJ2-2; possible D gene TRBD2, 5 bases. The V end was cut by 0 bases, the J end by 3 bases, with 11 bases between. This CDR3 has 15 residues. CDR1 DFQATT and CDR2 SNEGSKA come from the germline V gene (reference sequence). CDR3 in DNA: TGCAGTGCTAGAGATCTGGGAGACCACACCGGGGAGCTGTTTTTT. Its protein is CSARDLGDHTGELFF.

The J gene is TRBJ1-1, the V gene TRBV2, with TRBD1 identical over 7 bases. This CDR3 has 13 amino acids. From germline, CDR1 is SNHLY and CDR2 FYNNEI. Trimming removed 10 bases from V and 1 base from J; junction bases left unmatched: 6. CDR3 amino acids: CATPGGTNTEAFF. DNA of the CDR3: TGTGCCACCCCAGGGGGAACGAACACTGAAGCTTTCTTT. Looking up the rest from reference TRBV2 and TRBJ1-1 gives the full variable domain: EPEVTQTPSHQVTQMGQEVILRCVPISNHLYFYWYRQILGQKVEFLVSFYNNEISEKSEIFDDQFSVERPDGSNFTLKIRSTKLEDSAMYFCATPGGTNTEAFFGQGTRLTVV.

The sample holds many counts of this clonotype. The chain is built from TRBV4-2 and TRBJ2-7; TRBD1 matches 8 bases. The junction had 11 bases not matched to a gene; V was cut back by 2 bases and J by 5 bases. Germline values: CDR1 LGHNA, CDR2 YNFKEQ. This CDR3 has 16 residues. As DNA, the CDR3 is TGTGCCAGCAGCCAAATAGGGGCGTTACAGGGGGACGAGCAGTACTTC. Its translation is CASSQIGALQGDEQYF.

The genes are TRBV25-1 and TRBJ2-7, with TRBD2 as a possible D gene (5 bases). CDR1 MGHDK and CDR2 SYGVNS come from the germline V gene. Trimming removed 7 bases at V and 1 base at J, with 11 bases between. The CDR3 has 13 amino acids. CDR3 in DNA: TGTGCCAGCATAGCGCCCGGTTCCTACGAGCAGTACTTC. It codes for CASIAPGSYEQYF.

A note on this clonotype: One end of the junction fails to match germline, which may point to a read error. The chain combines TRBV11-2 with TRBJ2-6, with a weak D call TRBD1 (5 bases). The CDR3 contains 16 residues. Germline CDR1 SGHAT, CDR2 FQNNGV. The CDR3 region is CASESNVRSGANILTF. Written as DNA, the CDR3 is TGTGCCAGCGAGAGTAATGTCCGGTCTGGGGCCAACATCCTGACTTTC.

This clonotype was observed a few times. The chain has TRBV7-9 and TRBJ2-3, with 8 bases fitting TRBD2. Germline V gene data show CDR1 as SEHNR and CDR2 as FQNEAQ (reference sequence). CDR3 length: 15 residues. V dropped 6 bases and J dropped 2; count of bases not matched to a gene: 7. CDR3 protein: CASSLTSGNTDTQYF. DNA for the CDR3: TGTGCCAGCAGTTTAACTAGCGGAAACACAGATACGCAGTATTTT.

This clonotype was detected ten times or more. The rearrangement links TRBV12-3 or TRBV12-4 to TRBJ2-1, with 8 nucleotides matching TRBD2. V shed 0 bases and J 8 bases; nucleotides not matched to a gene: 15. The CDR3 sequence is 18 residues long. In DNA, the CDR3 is TGTGCCAGCAGTTTAGCGGCTTTGGCTAGCGGGCTTGGGGATGAGCAGTTCTTC. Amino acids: CASSLAALASGLGDEQFF.

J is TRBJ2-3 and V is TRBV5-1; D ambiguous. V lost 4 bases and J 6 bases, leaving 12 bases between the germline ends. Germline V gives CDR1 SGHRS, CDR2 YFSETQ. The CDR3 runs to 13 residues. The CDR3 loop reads CASSREAGDTQYF. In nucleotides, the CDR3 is TGCGCCAGCAGCCGTGAGGCCGGGGATACGCAGTATTTT.

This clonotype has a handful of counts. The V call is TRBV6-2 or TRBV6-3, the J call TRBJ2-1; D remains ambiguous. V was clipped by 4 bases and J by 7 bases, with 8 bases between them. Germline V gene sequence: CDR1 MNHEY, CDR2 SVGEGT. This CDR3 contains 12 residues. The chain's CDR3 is CASSLLQNEQFF. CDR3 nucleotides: TGTGCCAGCAGTTTACTACAAAATGAGCAGTTCTTC.

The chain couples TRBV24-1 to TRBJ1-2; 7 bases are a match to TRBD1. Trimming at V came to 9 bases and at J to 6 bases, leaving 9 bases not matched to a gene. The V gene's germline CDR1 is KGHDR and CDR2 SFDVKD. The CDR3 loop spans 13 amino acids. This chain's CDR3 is CATESTGRDGYTF. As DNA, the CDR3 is TGTGCCACCGAATCGACAGGGCGAGATGGCTACACCTTC.

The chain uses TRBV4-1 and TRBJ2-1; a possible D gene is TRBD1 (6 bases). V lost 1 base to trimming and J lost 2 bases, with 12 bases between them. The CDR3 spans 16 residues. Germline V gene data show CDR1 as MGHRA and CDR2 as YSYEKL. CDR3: CASSQGRTAAYNEQFF. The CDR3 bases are TGCGCCAGCAGCCAAGGGAGGACAGCAGCCTACAATGAGCAGTTCTTC.

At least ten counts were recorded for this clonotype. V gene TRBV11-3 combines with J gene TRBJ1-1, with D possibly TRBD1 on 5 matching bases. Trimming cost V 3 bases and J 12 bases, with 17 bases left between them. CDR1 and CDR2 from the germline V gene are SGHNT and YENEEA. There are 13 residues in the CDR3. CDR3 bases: TGTGCCAGCAGCTTTTCGGTCGGGACTTCGTCTTTCTTT. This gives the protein CASSFSVGTSSFF.

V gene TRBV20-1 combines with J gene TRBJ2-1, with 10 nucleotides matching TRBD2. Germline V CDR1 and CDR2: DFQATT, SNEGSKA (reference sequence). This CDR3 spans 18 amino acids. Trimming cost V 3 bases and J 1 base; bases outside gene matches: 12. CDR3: CSARAPTAGGRSYNEQFF. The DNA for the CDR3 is TGCAGTGCTAGGGCTCCAACAGCGGGAGGGCGGTCCTACAATGAGCAGTTCTTC.

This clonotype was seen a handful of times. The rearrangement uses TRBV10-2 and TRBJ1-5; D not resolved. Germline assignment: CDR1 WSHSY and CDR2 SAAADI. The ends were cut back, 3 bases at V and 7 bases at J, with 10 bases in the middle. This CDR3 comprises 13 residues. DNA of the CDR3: TGCGCCAGCAGTGATCTCCATGGCCAGCCCCAGCATTTT. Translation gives CASSDLHGQPQHF.

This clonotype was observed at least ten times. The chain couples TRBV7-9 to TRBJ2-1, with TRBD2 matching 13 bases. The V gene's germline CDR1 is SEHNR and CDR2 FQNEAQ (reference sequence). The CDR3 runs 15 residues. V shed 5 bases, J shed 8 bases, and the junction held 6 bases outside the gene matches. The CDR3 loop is CASSTGLAGVDEQFF. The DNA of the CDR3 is TGTGCCAGCAGCACCGGACTAGCGGGAGTCGATGAGCAGTTCTTC.

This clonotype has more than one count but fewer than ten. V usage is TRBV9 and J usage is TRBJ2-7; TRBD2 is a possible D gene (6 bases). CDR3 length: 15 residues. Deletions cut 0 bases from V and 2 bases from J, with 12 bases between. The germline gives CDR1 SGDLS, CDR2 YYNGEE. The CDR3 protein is CASSVGSSGTYEQYF. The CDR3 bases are TGTGCCAGCAGCGTAGGAAGTAGCGGAACCTACGAGCAGTACTTC.

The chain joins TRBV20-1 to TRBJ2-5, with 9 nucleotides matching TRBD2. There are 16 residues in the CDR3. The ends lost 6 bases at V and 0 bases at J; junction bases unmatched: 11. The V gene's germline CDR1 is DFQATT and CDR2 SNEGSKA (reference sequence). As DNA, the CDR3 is TGCAGTGCACAGAGGTCCTCTAGCGGGAACCAAGAGACCCAGTACTTC. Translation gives CSAQRSSSGNQETQYF.

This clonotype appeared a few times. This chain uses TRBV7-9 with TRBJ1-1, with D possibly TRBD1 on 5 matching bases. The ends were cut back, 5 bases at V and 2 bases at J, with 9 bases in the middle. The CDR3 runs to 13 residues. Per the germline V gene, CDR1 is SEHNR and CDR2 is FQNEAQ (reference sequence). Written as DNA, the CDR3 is TGTGCCAGCAGCGGGGCAGTCAACACTGAAGCTTTCTTT. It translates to CASSGAVNTEAFF.

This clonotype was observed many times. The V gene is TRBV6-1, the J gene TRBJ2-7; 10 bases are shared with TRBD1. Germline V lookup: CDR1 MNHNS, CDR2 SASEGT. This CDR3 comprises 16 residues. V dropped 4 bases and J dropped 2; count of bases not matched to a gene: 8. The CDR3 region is CASSATRTGGPYEQYF. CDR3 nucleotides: TGTGCCAGCAGTGCTACACGGACAGGGGGACCCTACGAGCAGTACTTC.